These 18 T cell receptor beta chains were sequenced from one sample in a study of T cells in Graves' hyperthyroidism and ophthalmopathy. RNA transcripts were the template for amplifying TCR beta CDR3 regions. TCR CDR3 underwent first-round RT-PCR with the HTBI primer set. TCRdb reprocessed the multiplex PCR reads via MiXCR and lists one record per CDR3 protein. The table shows 300,000 to 400,000 distinct CDR3 sequences, with less than 15% occurring only once. Sequencing was performed on blood. All receptors come from a woman aged 18-30 years with Graves' hyperthyroidism.

This clonotype appeared many times. This chain links TRBV20-1 with TRBJ2-5; tentatively, D is TRBD1 (5 bases). The germline V gene encodes CDR1 DFQATT and CDR2 SNEGSKA (reference sequence). The V end was cut by 2 bases, the J end by 0 bases, with 13 bases between. The CDR3 sequence is 15 residues long. Here the CDR3 reads CSARTPWTHQETQYF. DNA of the CDR3: TGCAGTGCTAGAACACCCTGGACACACCAAGAGACCCAGTACTTC.

This clonotype was picked up many times. The chain's CDR3 is CASSLKGSGSLETQYF. CDR3 nucleotides: TGTGCCAGCAGCTTAAAAGGTAGCGGGAGTCTCGAGACCCAGTACTTC. The V gene is TRBV7-9, the J gene TRBJ2-5; 9 bases agree with TRBD2. From germline, CDR1 is SEHNR and CDR2 FQNEAQ (reference sequence). V was pared by 2 bases and J by 5 bases, with 9 bases of the junction left unmatched. The CDR3 spans 16 residues.

CDR3 nucleotides: TGCAGTGCCCCCAGTCACGATAGCTATGGCTACACCTTC. Encoded protein: CSAPSHDSYGYTF. The V and J genes are TRBV20-1 and TRBJ1-2; D uncertain. Per the germline V gene, CDR1 is DFQATT and CDR2 is SNEGSKA (reference sequence). CDR3 size: 13 residues. With 6 bases removed from V and 4 bases from J, the gap between germline ends came to 15 bases.

This clonotype was recorded a few times. Relative to the germline gene, one junction end is altered; a read error may explain this. This chain connects TRBV6-1 to TRBJ2-1; D remains unclear. Germline-derived CDR1 and CDR2 are MNHNS and SASEGT. CDR3 length: 12 amino acids. CDR3 DNA sequence: TGTGCCAGCCGTCCAGACTTAATGAAGCAATTCTTC. Translation gives CASRPDLMKQFF.

This clonotype was seen many times. This rearrangement joins TRBV12-3 or TRBV12-4 to TRBJ1-5, with 8 bases identical to TRBD1. Trimming took 0 bases from V and 3 from J; bases not matched to a gene: 1. The CDR3 is 15 residues long. This CDR3 is CASSLADRDNQPQHF. In DNA form, the CDR3 reads TGTGCCAGCAGTTTAGCGGACAGGGACAATCAGCCCCAGCATTTT.

This clonotype was detected a few times. The chain employs TRBV19 and TRBJ1-1; possibly TRBD1 for D (6 bases). There are 15 residues in the CDR3. Germline V CDR1 and CDR2: LNHDA, SQIVND (reference sequence). The V and J ends lost 3 bases and 4 bases respectively, with 15 bases between them. The CDR3 protein is CASSIRGEGGTEAFF. The CDR3 DNA sequence: TGTGCCAGTAGTATTCGTGGGGAAGGGGGCACTGAAGCTTTCTTT. Together with reference TRBV19 and TRBJ1-1, the CDR3 gives the full variable domain: DGGITQSPKYLFRKEGQNVTLSCEQNLNHDAMYWYRQDPGQGLRLIYYSQIVNDFQKGDIAEGYSVSREKKESFPLTVTSAQKNPTAFYLCASSIRGEGGTEAFFGQGTRLTVV.

This clonotype appeared many times. The chain couples TRBV28 to TRBJ1-2; D remains ambiguous. Germline CDR1 reads MDHEN; CDR2 reads SYDVKM. The CDR3 length is 13 residues. V lost 6 bases and J 0 bases, leaving 8 bases between the germline ends. CDR3 DNA: TGTGCCAGCAGCGAAGGAACTAACTATGGCTACACCTTC. Encoded protein: CASSEGTNYGYTF.

This clonotype occurred many times. The gene calls are TRBV6-1 and TRBJ1-1; 7 positions agree with TRBD1. V was clipped by 7 bases and J by 2 bases; unmatched bases: 10. The CDR3 is 15 residues long. The germline gives CDR1 MNHNS, CDR2 SASEGT. CDR3 nucleotides: TGTGCCAGCACGCCAGCAGGGGGGCACAACACTGAAGCTTTCTTT. The encoded protein is CASTPAGGHNTEAFF.

Ten or more counts support this clonotype. The V call is TRBV11-2, the J call TRBJ2-4, with TRBD2 as a possible D gene (5 bases). The V gene's germline CDR1 is SGHAT and CDR2 FQNNGV. V was cut by 1 base and J by 2 bases, with 9 bases left in between. CDR3 length: 15 residues. In DNA form, the CDR3 reads TGTGCCAGCAGCTTAGGGGAGACGACCAAAAACATTCAGTACTTC. This translates into CASSLGETTKNIQYF.

This clonotype was counted at least ten times. V is TRBV9 and J is TRBJ1-5; D might be TRBD1 (5 bases). V gave up 3 bases and J gave up 3 bases, with 40 bases separating them. The CDR3 has 24 residues. The germline V gene encodes CDR1 SGDLS and CDR2 YYNGEE. This CDR3 reads CASSEPRQANVMGVLAPNNQPQHF. CDR3 in DNA: TGTGCCAGCAGCGAGCCCCGCCAGGCGAACGTTATGGGGGTTTTGGCGCCAAACAATCAGCCCCAGCATTTT.

In this sample, this clonotype turned up many times. The CDR3 spells CASSSPGQSYNEQFF. In DNA, the CDR3 is TGTGCCAGTAGTTCCCCTGGGCAGTCATACAATGAGCAGTTCTTC. This chain joins TRBV19 and TRBJ2-1; D not certain. This CDR3 spans 15 amino acids. From germline, CDR1 is LNHDA and CDR2 SQIVND (reference sequence). The ends were cut back, 5 bases at V and 4 bases at J, with 15 bases in the middle.

This clonotype was recorded many times. V gene TRBV10-3 combines with J gene TRBJ2-6; D is unresolved. CDR1 is ENHRY and CDR2 is SYGVKD in the germline V gene. The CDR3 has 16 residues. V lost 3 bases and J lost 0, with 9 bases in between. CDR3 region: CAISDRQLSGANVLTF. CDR3 nucleotides: TGTGCCATCAGTGACCGGCAACTCTCTGGGGCCAACGTCCTGACTTTC.

DNA for the CDR3: TGCAGTGCTAGATTTCCTTACGGCGACTATAGCAATCAGCCCCAGCATTTT. It translates to CSARFPYGDYSNQPQHF. V gene TRBV20-1 combines with J gene TRBJ1-5; no reliable D call. CDR3 length equals 17 residues. With 2 bases removed from V and 0 bases from J, the gap between germline ends came to 17 bases. CDR1 is DFQATT, CDR2 SNEGSKA, per germline (reference sequence).

In this sample, this clonotype turned up many times. The chain joins TRBV7-2 to TRBJ1-5; D is uncertain. V was trimmed by 1 base and J by 2 bases, leaving 12 bases between them. The CDR3 extends over 16 amino acids. Germline-derived CDR1 and CDR2 are SGHTA and FQGNSA. The CDR3 spells CASSLDAGVGNQPQHF. The CDR3 bases are TGTGCCAGCAGCTTAGATGCAGGAGTAGGCAATCAGCCCCAGCATTTT.

This clonotype was counted many times. The rearrangement links TRBV15 to TRBJ2-1; 8 bases match TRBD1. Germline V CDR1 and CDR2: LNHNV, YYDKDF (reference sequence). The CDR3 has 16 amino acids. Unmatched junction bases numbered 14, after V lost 4 bases and J lost 9 bases. The CDR3 loop is CATSTTRTGKGGEQFF. CDR3 coding DNA: TGTGCCACCAGCACGACTAGGACAGGGAAGGGGGGTGAGCAGTTCTTC.

Only a few counts were recorded for this clonotype. This chain links TRBV19 with TRBJ2-1; 10 bases agree with TRBD2. Germline trimming cut 5 bases from V and 4 bases from J; bases unmatched to any gene: 8. The CDR3 spans 16 residues. Per the germline V gene, CDR1 is LNHDA and CDR2 is SQIVND (reference sequence). CDR3 DNA sequence: TGTGCCAGTAGTTTTAGTGAGACTAGCGGGTACAATGAGCAGTTCTTC. Amino acids: CASSFSETSGYNEQFF. Complete variable domain (other parts from reference TRBV19 and TRBJ2-1): DGGITQSPKYLFRKEGQNVTLSCEQNLNHDAMYWYRQDPGQGLRLIYYSQIVNDFQKGDIAEGYSVSREKKESFPLTVTSAQKNPTAFYLCASSFSETSGYNEQFFGPGTRLTVL.

This clonotype was recorded many times. The V call is TRBV6-1, the J call TRBJ1-1; D uncertain. The CDR3 spans 15 residues. V was trimmed by 5 bases and J by 1 base, leaving 14 bases between them. Germline V CDR1 and CDR2: MNHNS, SASEGT. The CDR3 here is CASSRADRTNTEAFF. The CDR3 coding sequence is TGTGCCAGCAGTCGAGCAGATCGGACGAACACTGAAGCTTTCTTT.

This clonotype has at least ten counts. The CDR3 DNA sequence: TGCAGTGCTAGTCAAAACTGGGGCACTGAAGCTTTCTTT. Amino acid sequence: CSASQNWGTEAFF. The chain is built from TRBV20-1 and TRBJ1-1, with D uncertain. The CDR3 is made up of 13 amino acids. V was pared by 3 bases and J by 4 bases, with 12 bases between. CDR1 and CDR2 from the germline V gene are DFQATT and SNEGSKA (reference sequence).